A selection of T cell receptor beta chains follows, all from one sample in a study of blood T cell repertoires in COVID-19. Sequenced by immunoSEQ multiplex PCR; TCRdb stores in-frame clones only, minus some. Seen here are some 57,000 clones, 85% observed once, and the top ten hold more than 8.5%. The sequencing input was peripheral blood. The receptors derive from a human donor in a cohort sampled during active COVID-19. Each CDR3 is given with its conserved first and last residue. Fields, in order: V gene, D gene, clone size, CDR3 length, J gene, CDR3 DNA, CDR3 protein. The D gene is left open where the match is weak. A clone size is listed for some rows: how often the clone was seen (once, few, many), or a class if it is expanded.

>TRBV7-9|TRBD1|-|12|TRBJ2-1
TGTGCCAGCAGCCCTCGGGACAGGGGGCAGTTCTTC
CASSPRDRGQFF
>TRBV19|TRBD2|-|14|TRBJ2-1
TGTGCCAGTGGGACTAGCGGGAGGGGTAATGAGCAGTTCTTC
CASGTSGRGNEQFF
>TRBV21-1|-|-|16|TRBJ2-1
TGTGCCAGCAGCAAAGAGGGGGAAGGTAAGGGAAATGAGCAGTTCTTC
CASSKEGEGKGNEQFF
>TRBV6-5|-|-|13|TRBJ2-5
TGTGCCAGCAAGCGACAGGAGCAAGAGACCCAGTACTTC
CASKRQEQETQYF
>TRBV5-1|TRBD1|-|14|TRBJ1-1
TGCGCCAGCAGCTCGACAGGGGAAAGGGCTGAAGCTTTCTTT
CASSSTGERAEAFF
>TRBV6-5|-|-|15|TRBJ2-3
TGTGCCAGCACGTTCGCAGACAGGAGCACAGATACGCAGTATTTT
CASTFADRSTDTQYF
>TRBV4-3|TRBD2|few|18|TRBJ2-2
TGCGCCAGCAGCCAAGAAAGTCTAGCGGGAGTCAGCACCGGGGAGCTGTTTTTT
CASSQESLAGVSTGELFF
>TRBV5-5|TRBD1|-|17|TRBJ2-5
TGTGCCAGCAGCCCCGGGACAGGGGTCGACTACCAAGAGACCCAGTACTTC
CASSPGTGVDYQETQYF
>TRBV10-3|-|-|16|TRBJ2-2
TGTGCCATCACAAAAACCGGGGGATCGAACACCGGGGAGCTGTTTTTT
CAITKTGGSNTGELFF
>TRBV27|-|-|15|TRBJ2-7
TGTGCCAGCAGACCAAGTGGACAGATGCGCTACGAGCAGTACTTC
CASRPSGQMRYEQYF
>TRBV7-8|-|-|14|TRBJ2-7
TGTGCCAGCAGCGGAACTCAGACGGGCTACGAGCAGTACTTC
CASSGTQTGYEQYF
>TRBV5-1|TRBD1|-|12|TRBJ1-2
TGCGCCAGCAGCTCACAGGGGGCTGGCTACACCTTC
CASSSQGAGYTF
>TRBV28|-|-|12|TRBJ1-1
TGTGCCACAGGGGTCATGAACACTGAAGCTTTCTTT
CATGVMNTEAFF
>TRBV28|-|-|14|TRBJ1-3
TGTGCCAGCAGTTTCCAGGGAACTGGAAACACCATATATTTT
CASSFQGTGNTIYF
>TRBV5-4|TRBD1|-|14|TRBJ1-1
TGTGCCAGCAGCACACAGGGGGTGGGCACTGAAGCTTTCTTT
CASSTQGVGTEAFF
>TRBV29-1|-|once|13|TRBJ1-5
TGCAGCGTAGCACAGGGACCAAATCAGCCCCAGCATTTT
CSVAQGPNQPQHF
>TRBV28|TRBD1|-|14|TRBJ2-7
TGTGCCACGGGGGGGGACAGGGGAGCCTACGAGCAGTACTTC
CATGGDRGAYEQYF
>TRBV5-1|TRBD1|few|15|TRBJ1-1
TGCGCCAGCAGCTTGGACGGACAGGAGAACACTGAAGCTTTCTTT
CASSLDGQENTEAFF
>TRBV14|TRBD2|-|15|TRBJ2-5
TGTGCCAGCAGCCCCAGGACTAGCGGGGTGGAGACCCAGTACTTC
CASSPRTSGVETQYF
>TRBV6-2/TRBV6-3|-|-|15|TRBJ2-2
TGTGCCAGCAGTTACGGCCGAGCGGACACCGGGGAGCTGTTTTTT
CASSYGRADTGELFF
>TRBV19|TRBD1|-|16|TRBJ2-1
TGTGCCAGTAGCCCTTTCCCACCAGGGGGCAACAATGAGCAGTTCTTC
CASSPFPPGGNNEQFF
>TRBV29-1|TRBD1|-|13|TRBJ1-2
TGCAGCGTCCCGGGACAGGGGACTCCTAAAGTCACCTTC
CSVPGQGTPKVTF
>TRBV25-1|-|-|15|TRBJ2-6
TGTGCCAGCAGCCACAGGGACACTGGGGCCAACGTCCTGACTTTC
CASSHRDTGANVLTF
>TRBV6-6|TRBD1|-|15|TRBJ2-5
TGTGCCAGCAGTTCACGGACAGGGAAGGTATGGACCCAGTACTTC
CASSSRTGKVWTQYF
>TRBV15|-|-|16|TRBJ1-1
TGTGCCACCAGCAGCAGAAGGGACTCCTTGGGTACTGAAGCTTTCTTT
CATSSRRDSLGTEAFF
>TRBV19|-|-|15|TRBJ2-7
TGTGCCAGTATGCCCGGGCGAGGACTTTCCTACGAGCAGTACTTC
CASMPGRGLSYEQYF
>TRBV5-4|-|-|14|TRBJ1-4
TGTGCCACCAAGCCGGGGGGGTCAGGCGAAAAACTGTTTTTT
CATKPGGSGEKLFF
>TRBV11-2|-|once|17|TRBJ2-6
TGTGCCAGCAGCTTATCCAAAATAGTGCCTGGGGCCAACGTCCTGACTTTC
CASSLSKIVPGANVLTF
>TRBV4-2|TRBD2|-|18|TRBJ2-2
TGTGCCAGCAGCCAAGAACCTAGCGGGACCGCGAACACCGGGGAGCTGTTTTTT
CASSQEPSGTANTGELFF
>TRBV6-2/TRBV6-3|TRBD2|once|14|TRBJ2-7
TGTGCCAGCAGTTCATTCGCGGGAGTTTACGAGCAGTACTTC
CASSSFAGVYEQYF
>TRBV13|TRBD2|-|15|TRBJ2-1
TGTGCCAGCAGCCCCGGACTAGCGGGAGGCAATGAGCAGTTCTTC
CASSPGLAGGNEQFF
>TRBV9|-|-|12|TRBJ1-2
TGTGCCAGCAGCGTAGAGGGGTATGGCTACACCTTC
CASSVEGYGYTF
>TRBV27|-|-|12|TRBJ2-7
TGTGCCAGCGGGAGACTGGGGAACGAGCAGTACTTC
CASGRLGNEQYF
>TRBV6-6|-|once|14|TRBJ2-2
TGTGCCAGCAGTTTCCAGGGAAACACCGGGGAGCTGTTTTTT
CASSFQGNTGELFF